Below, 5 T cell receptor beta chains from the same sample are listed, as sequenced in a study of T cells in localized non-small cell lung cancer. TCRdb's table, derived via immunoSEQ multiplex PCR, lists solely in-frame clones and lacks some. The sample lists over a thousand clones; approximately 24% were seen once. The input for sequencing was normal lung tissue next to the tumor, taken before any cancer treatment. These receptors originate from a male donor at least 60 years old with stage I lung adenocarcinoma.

CDR3 nucleotides: TGTGCCAGCCTCTGGGGCCCCGAAAGAAGAAAACTGTTTTTT. Translation: CASLWGPERRKLFF. The chain joins TRBV6-8 to TRBJ1-4, with a possible D match to TRBD1 (5 bases). V was cut by 8 bases and J by 10 bases, with 20 bases left in between. This CDR3 has 14 amino acids. Germline V gives CDR1 MNHGY, CDR2 SAAAGT.

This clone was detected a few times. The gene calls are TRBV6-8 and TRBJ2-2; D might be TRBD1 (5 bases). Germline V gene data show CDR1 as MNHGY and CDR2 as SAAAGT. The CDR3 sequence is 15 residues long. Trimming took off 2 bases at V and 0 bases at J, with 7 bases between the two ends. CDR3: CASSYKGTNTGELFF. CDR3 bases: TGTGCCAGCAGTTACAAGGGGACGAACACCGGGGAGCTGTTTTTT.

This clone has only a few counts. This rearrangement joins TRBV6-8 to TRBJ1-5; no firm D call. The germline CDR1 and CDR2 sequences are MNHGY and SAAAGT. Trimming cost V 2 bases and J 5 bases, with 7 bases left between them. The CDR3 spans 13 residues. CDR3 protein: CASSYKADQPQHF. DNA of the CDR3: TGTGCCAGCAGTTACAAGGCAGATCAGCCCCAGCATTTT.

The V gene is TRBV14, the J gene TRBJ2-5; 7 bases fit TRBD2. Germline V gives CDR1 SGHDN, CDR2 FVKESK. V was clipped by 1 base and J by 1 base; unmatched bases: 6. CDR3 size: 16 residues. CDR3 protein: CASSQGPAGFQETQYF. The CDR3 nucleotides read TGTGCCAGCAGCCAAGGCCCAGCGGGGTTCCAAGAGACCCAGTACTTC.

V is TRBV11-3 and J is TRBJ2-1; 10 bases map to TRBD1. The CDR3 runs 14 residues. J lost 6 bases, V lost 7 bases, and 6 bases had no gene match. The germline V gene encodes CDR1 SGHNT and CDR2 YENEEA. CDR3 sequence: CASTRDRGGNEQFF. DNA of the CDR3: TGTGCCAGCACCCGGGACAGGGGTGGCAATGAGCAGTTCTTC.